Below, 10 T cell receptor beta chains from the same sample are listed, as sequenced in a study of technical replicates of blood from a handful of donors. The repertoire was sequenced with immunoSEQ multiplex PCR; TCRdb's copy has only in-frame clones and lacks some. The repertoire holds just over 95,000 clones, about 94% seen once, with less than 0.4% in the top ten. Material for sequencing was T cells isolated from PBMCs. The receptors derive from a human donor in good health.

The V and J genes are TRBV2 and TRBJ1-1; D is possibly TRBD1 (5 bases). V lost 5 bases and J 1 base, leaving 11 bases between the germline ends. Per the germline V gene, CDR1 is SNHLY and CDR2 is FYNNEI. The CDR3 totals 14 residues. Here the CDR3 reads CASSYRQSNTEAFF. The CDR3 nucleotides read TGTGCCAGCAGTTACCGACAGTCGAACACTGAAGCTTTCTTT.

The chain carries TRBV7-2 and TRBJ2-3; 8 positions match TRBD1. V lost 3 bases to trimming and J lost 4 bases; unmatched junction nucleotides: 6. The CDR3 loop spans 15 amino acids. Germline CDR1 and CDR2: SGHTA and FQGNSA. The DNA of the CDR3 is TGTGCCAGCAGCTTTCGGACAGGGTCCCCAGATACGCAGTATTTT. It yields the protein CASSFRTGSPDTQYF. The variable domain in full, completed from reference TRBV7-2 and TRBJ2-3, reads GAGVSQSPSNKVTEKGKDVELRCDPISGHTALYWYRQSLGQGLEFLIYFQGNSAPDKSGLPSDRFSAERTGGSVSTLTIQRTQQEDSAVYLCASSFRTGSPDTQYFGPGTRLTVL.

The chain carries TRBV7-2 and TRBJ2-1; 10 bases agree with TRBD2. The length of the CDR3 is 14 residues. V shed 5 bases and J 5 bases; nucleotides not matched to a gene: 3. CDR1 and CDR2 (germline): SGHTA, FQGNSA. The CDR3 is CASSRTSGHNEQFF. Here the CDR3 DNA reads TGTGCCAGCAGCCGGACTAGCGGCCACAATGAGCAGTTCTTC.

CDR3 in DNA: TGTGCCAGCAGCGTAACAGGGGTAGAGACCCAGTACTTC. It specifies CASSVTGVETQYF. The chain is built from TRBV13 and TRBJ2-5, with 7 bases identical to TRBD1. V lost 5 bases to trimming and J lost 4 bases; unmatched junction nucleotides: 4. Germline CDR1 PRHDT, CDR2 FYEKMQ (reference sequence). The CDR3 totals 13 residues.

A word on this clone: At one boundary the junction diverges from the germline segment, which might be a read error. The CDR3: CASSLVGGETQYF. CDR3 DNA: TGTGCTAGCAGCTTAGTGGGGGGAGAGACCCAGTACTTC. V usage is TRBV7-7 and J usage is TRBJ2-5, with a tentative D call TRBD2 (6 bases). Per the germline V gene, CDR1 is SSHAT and CDR2 is FNYEAQ (reference sequence). CDR3 size: 13 residues.

The rearrangement uses TRBV27 and TRBJ2-1; D possibly corresponds to TRBD2 (6 bases). V was clipped by 3 bases and J by 4 bases, with 13 bases between them. The CDR3 runs 15 residues. Germline-derived CDR1 and CDR2 are MNHEY and SMNVEV (reference sequence). The CDR3 region is CASSFGGEVYNEQFF. The CDR3 DNA follows: TGTGCCAGCAGTTTCGGGGGAGAGGTATACAATGAGCAGTTCTTC.

The V and J genes are TRBV6-4 and TRBJ1-1; 7 bases line up with TRBD1. CDR1 is MRHNA and CDR2 is SNTAGT in the germline V gene. The CDR3 covers 13 residues. The ends lost 5 bases at V and 1 base at J; junction bases unmatched: 1. CDR3 loop: CASSRTGNTEAFF. The CDR3 DNA reads TGTGCCAGCAGTAGGACAGGGAACACTGAAGCTTTCTTT.

V gene TRBV2 combines with J gene TRBJ2-3, with TRBD1 matching over 7 bases. Germline assignment: CDR1 SNHLY and CDR2 FYNNEI. The J segment lost 5 bases and the V segment lost 9 bases, leaving 14 bases of the junction unmatched. The CDR3 extends over 15 amino acids. The chain's CDR3 is CARKDPGQQQDTQYF. In DNA, the CDR3 is TGTGCCAGAAAGGACCCGGGACAGCAACAAGATACGCAGTATTTT.

This rearrangement joins TRBV10-3 to TRBJ2-6; 7 positions agree with TRBD1. J gave up 0 bases and V 10 bases, and 9 bases lay outside the gene matches. The CDR3 is made up of 16 amino acids. CDR1 is ENHRY and CDR2 is SYGVKD in the germline V gene. CDR3 sequence reads: CATALTGPSGANVLTF. In DNA, the CDR3 is TGTGCCACCGCTTTGACAGGGCCCTCTGGGGCCAACGTCCTGACTTTC.

This chain links TRBV9 with TRBJ2-1; possibly TRBD2 for D (5 bases). Germline V gene lookup returns CDR1 SGDLS and CDR2 YYNGEE. CDR3 length: 18 amino acids. Trimming stripped 2 bases from V and 5 bases from J, with 23 bases between. This CDR3 reads CASSVRAWAFDQNNEQFF. The CDR3 DNA is TGTGCCAGCAGCGTGAGGGCCTGGGCTTTCGACCAGAACAATGAGCAGTTCTTC.